This T cell receptor (beta chain) was found in a study of shared clonotypes between healthy human individuals (dated by TCRdb to 2018 to 2021). For the wider study: The cohort comprised a couple of women and a few men aged 18 to 49 years. For each donor, three plates each were used for CD4 naive and CD4 memory, two plates were used for CD8 naive, and one plate was used for CD8 memory. Each donor's leukapheresis produced roughly between about 0.9 and 9.5 billion PBMCs. Libraries were prepared and TCR repertoires were sequenced by different laboratories using diverse techniques, in order to increase sequencing depth and limit assay-specific biases. The study deeply sequenced blood TCR repertoires of about 5 healthy adults to estimate repertoire size and the extent of clonotype sharing between individuals.

Using the deep immunoSEQ assay, TCR CDR3 regions were amplified from genomic DNA by multiplex PCR. Genomic DNA extracted from each cell subset was distributed evenly over all wells of several immunoSEQ 96-well plates, and each plate served as one replicate. Each replicate PCR for sorted subsets received around 210 ng genomic DNA, equal to roughly 30,000 T cell genomes. The purified libraries were quantified using a Qubit 3.0 fluorometer, sized with a Bioanalyzer 2100, and then quantified again using the KAPA Library Quantification kit. Every immunoSEQ 96-well plate was sequenced on a separate single-read 150-cycle Illumina NextSeq 550 flow cell. In the authors' own workflow: Because the immunoSEQ output held only junctional sequences and lacked quality scores, the filtering could not match the filtering applied to full-length reads. To assign V/J genes and CDR3, sequences were annotated against IMGT germline references using PyIR, a Python wrapper for IgBLAST v1.9. Any read was removed if the V/J assignment was weak (E-value above 1e-6), the CDR3 was missing, or the read contained stop codons, out-of-frame junctions, or ambiguous translated residues. A V3J clonotype was defined by an identical inferred V gene, J gene, and CDR3 amino acid sequence. Percentage overlap between repertoires was computed as shared unique clonotypes divided by the size of the smaller repertoire. Three approaches were used to assess repertoire richness: RTK rarefaction, the Chao1 estimator, and Recon v2.1 estimates of unobserved clonotypes. For all TCRbeta clonotypes obtained by the gDNA method from a handful of donors, generation probabilities were computed with OLGA. TCRdb provides this immuneACCESS table in a form limited to in-frame rearrangements. Some clones are lacking; in checked studies, under half of them reflect an unresolved V gene, and why the rest are absent is not known. V, J and clone size are taken as reported in that table, and D and trimming were inferred from the DNA itself. Across this sample there are 600,000 to 750,000 clones, with less than 80% seen only once. The ten largest clonotypes hold 1.8% of the sample.

Broad study findings and their caveats: Incomplete sequencing was indicated by rarefaction of sorted-subset datasets, despite the large sequencing depth. Compared with non-shared clonotypes, the clonotypes found in all four sorted-subset donors had higher generation probabilities. Sharing across several donors was observed for around 5% of naive CD4, over 3% of naive CD8, 2% to 2.5% of memory CD4, and roughly 0.4% of memory CD8 clonotypes. The genetic and exposure-history diversity represented was limited by the small number of donors. Pairwise subsampling led to the expectation that sequencing depth would affect the degree of clonotype sharing among donors. Naive subsets generally had larger estimated clonotype richness than memory subsets. Sampling was restricted to blood, and TCR repertoires in tissue are likely to differ from TCR repertoires in blood.

Inclusive of the bounding cysteine and phenylalanine, the CDR3 is 16 residues long. The retained sequence is limited to the CDR3, 48 bases, with the frame set at the first base. The donors were healthy, HIV-negative adults with no recently reported acute infections or vaccinations. Only Caucasian adults living in Nashville, Tennessee, USA were represented among the donors. CD4+ T cells were enriched through magnetic negative selection, after which naive cells were positively selected on CD45RA and the remaining negative fraction served as the memory subset. Blood was obtained by leukapheresis, after which PBMCs were separated by Ficoll-Histopaque density gradient centrifugation and cryopreserved in liquid nitrogen vapor phase. Analytical flow cytometry was used to check the purity and quantity of each magnetically sorted T cell population. Each sorted fraction had its genomic DNA isolated and then quantified by UV absorbance on a Nanodrop 2000c.

Notes on this clone: No cognate antigen has been identified for it. No much larger clone is present one base from it, and per-base qualities are unavailable.

The chain joins TRBV1 to TRBJ1-2. TRBV1 is a pseudogene locus. Sequencing was carried out using memory CD4+ T cells sorted from blood. This specimen's cell subset or site label, interpreted: CD45RA-negative fraction. The TCR sequence derives from a woman in her 30s in good health. The DNA reads as follows: TGCACCAGCAGCCAAGACCGGGGGGCGCGCCTCATTGGCTACACCTTC. Its translation reads: CTSSQDRGARLIGYTF.